This TCR beta chain was recovered during a study of T cells after yellow fever vaccination. Study-wide findings and caveats: High-abundance clonotypes from the bulk population could contaminate FACS-sorted repertoires.

TCRdb fed the 5' RACE reads into MiXCR, producing one record per CDR3 protein. The profile shows 240,000 or so distinct CDR3 sequences, less than 9% of them singletons. CDR1 and CDR2 (germline): SGHRS, YFSETQ. The ends were cut back, 4 bases at V and 5 bases at J, with 6 bases in the middle. This CDR3 is 11 amino acids long. This clonotype was observed many times. Its antigen is as yet unknown. V usage is TRBV5-1 and J usage is TRBJ2-5; possible D gene TRBD1, 5 bases. This clonotype originated in a man younger than 40 who received the YFV17D yellow fever vaccine. Sequences were derived from CD4+ T cells sorted from PBMCs, sampled 15 days after the yellow fever booster vaccination. The CDR3, as DNA: TGCGCCAGCAGCAAGGGGGAGACCCAGTACTTC. Its translation: CASSKGETQYF.